Detailed here is one TCR beta chain. After removal of 5 bases from V and 3 bases from J, the junction contained 5 bases not matched to a gene. The CDR3 extends over 13 amino acids. From germline, CDR1 is SQVTM and CDR2 ANQGSEA. From the 5' RACE reads, TCRdb called clonotypes with MiXCR, one entry per CDR3 protein. The profile shows about 38,000 distinct CDR3 sequences, roughly 7.6% of them singletons. These data originate in a study of chronic HIV infection and antiretroviral therapy. Sample: peripheral blood. This clonotype originated in an adult who had HIV and had not received antiretroviral therapy, or was an uninfected healthy control (not recorded which). The V call is TRBV29-1, the J call TRBJ2-3; 7 nucleotides match TRBD1. CDR3 coding DNA: TGCAGCGTTCGGACAGGTGAAACAGATACGCAGTATTTT. It codes for CSVRTGETDTQYF.